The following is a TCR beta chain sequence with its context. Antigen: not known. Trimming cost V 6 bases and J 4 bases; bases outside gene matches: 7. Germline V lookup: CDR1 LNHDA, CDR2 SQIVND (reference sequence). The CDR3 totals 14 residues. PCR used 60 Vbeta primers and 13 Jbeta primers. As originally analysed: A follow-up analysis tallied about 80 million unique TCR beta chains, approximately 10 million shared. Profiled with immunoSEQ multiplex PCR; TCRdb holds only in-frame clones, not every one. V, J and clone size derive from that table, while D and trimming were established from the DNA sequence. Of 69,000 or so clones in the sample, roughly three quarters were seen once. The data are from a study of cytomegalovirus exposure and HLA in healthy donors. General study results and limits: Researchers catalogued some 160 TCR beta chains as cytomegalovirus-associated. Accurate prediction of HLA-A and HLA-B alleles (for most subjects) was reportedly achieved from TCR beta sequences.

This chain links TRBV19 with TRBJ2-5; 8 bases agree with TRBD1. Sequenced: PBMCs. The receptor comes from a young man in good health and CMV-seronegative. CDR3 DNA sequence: TGTGCCAGTAGGAGGGGGACAGGAGGAGAGACCCAGTACTTC. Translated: CASRRGTGGETQYF.